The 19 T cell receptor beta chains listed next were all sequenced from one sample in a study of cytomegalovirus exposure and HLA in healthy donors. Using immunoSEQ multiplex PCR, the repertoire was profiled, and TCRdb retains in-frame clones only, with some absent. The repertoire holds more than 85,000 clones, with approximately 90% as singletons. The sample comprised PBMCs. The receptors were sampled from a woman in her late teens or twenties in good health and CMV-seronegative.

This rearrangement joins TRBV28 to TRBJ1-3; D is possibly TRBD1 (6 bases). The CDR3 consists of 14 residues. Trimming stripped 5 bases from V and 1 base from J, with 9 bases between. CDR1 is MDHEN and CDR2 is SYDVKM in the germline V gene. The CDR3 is CASSDTGSGNTIYF. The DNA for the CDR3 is TGTGCCAGCAGTGATACAGGGTCTGGAAACACCATATATTTT.

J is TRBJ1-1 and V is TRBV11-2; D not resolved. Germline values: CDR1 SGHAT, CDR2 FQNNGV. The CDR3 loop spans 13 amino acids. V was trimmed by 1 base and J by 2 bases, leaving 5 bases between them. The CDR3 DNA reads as TGTGCCAGCAGCTTAGGTATTAACACTGAAGCTTTCTTT. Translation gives CASSLGINTEAFF. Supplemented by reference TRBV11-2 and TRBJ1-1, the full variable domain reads EAGVAQSPRYKIIEKRQSVAFWCNPISGHATLYWYQQILGQGPKLLIQFQNNGVVDDSQLPKDRFSAERLKGVDSTLKIQPAKLEDSAVYLCASSLGINTEAFFGQGTRLTVV.

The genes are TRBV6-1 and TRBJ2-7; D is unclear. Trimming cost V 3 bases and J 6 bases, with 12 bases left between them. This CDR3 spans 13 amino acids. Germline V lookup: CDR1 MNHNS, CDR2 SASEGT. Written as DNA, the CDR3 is TGTGCCAGCAGTGAGAGAGATCGCGGCGAGCAGTACTTC. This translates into CASSERDRGEQYF.

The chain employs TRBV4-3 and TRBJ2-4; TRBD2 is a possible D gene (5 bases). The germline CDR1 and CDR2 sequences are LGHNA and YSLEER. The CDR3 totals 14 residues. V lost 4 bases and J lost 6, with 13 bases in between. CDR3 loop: CASSPSGVLNIQYF. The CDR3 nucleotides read TGCGCCAGCAGCCCATCCGGGGTACTAAACATTCAGTACTTC.

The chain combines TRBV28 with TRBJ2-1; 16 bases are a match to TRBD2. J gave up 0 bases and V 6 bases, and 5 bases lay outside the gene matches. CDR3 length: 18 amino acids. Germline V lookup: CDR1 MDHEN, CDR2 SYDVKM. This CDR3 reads CASSPGLAGGSSYNEQFF. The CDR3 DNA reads TGTGCCAGCAGCCCGGGACTAGCGGGGGGGAGCTCCTACAATGAGCAGTTCTTC.

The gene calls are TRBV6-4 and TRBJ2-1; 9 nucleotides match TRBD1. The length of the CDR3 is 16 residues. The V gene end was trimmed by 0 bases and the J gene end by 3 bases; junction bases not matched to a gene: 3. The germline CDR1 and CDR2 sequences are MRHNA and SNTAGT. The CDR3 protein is CASSDSGQGDYNEQFF. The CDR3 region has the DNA TGTGCCAGCAGTGACTCGGGACAGGGAGACTACAATGAGCAGTTCTTC.

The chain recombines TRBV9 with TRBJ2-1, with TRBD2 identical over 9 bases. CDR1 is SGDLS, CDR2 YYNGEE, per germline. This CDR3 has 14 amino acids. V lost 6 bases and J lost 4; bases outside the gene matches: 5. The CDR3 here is CASNLAGEYNEQFF. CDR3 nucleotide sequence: TGTGCCAGCAATTTAGCGGGAGAGTACAATGAGCAGTTCTTC. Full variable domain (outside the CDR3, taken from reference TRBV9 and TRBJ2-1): DSGVTQTPKHLITATGQRVTLRCSPRSGDLSVYWYQQSLDQGLQFLIQYYNGEERAKGNILERFSAQQFPDLHSELNLSSLELGDSALYFCASNLAGEYNEQFFGPGTRLTVL.

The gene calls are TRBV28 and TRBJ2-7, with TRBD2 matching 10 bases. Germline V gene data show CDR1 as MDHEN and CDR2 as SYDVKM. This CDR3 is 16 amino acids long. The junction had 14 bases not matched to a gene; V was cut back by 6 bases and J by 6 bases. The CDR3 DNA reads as TGTGCCAGCAGCCCGTCAAGGCTAGCGGGAGTTGGCGAGCAGTACTTC. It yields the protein CASSPSRLAGVGEQYF.

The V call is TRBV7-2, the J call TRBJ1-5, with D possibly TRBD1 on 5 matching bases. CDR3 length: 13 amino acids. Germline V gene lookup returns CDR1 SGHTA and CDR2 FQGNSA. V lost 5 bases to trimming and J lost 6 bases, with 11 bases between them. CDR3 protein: CASSKQETQPQHF. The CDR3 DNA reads TGTGCCAGCAGCAAACAGGAAACTCAGCCCCAGCATTTT.

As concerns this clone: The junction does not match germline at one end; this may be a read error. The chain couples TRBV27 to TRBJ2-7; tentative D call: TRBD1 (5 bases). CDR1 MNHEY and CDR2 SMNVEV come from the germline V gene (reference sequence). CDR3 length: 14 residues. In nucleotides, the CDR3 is TGTGCCAGCAAGTTCGACAGTCCCTCCCACGAGCAGTACTTC. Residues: CASKFDSPSHEQYF.

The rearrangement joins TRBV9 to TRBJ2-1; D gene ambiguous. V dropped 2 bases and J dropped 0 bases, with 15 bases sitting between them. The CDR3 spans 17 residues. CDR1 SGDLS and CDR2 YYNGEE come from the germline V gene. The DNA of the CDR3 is TGTGCCAGCAGCGTGCGGCCCGCGGCGAGCTCCTACAATGAGCAGTTCTTC. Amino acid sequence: CASSVRPAASSYNEQFF.

In DNA, the CDR3 is TGTGCCAGCAGTGAAGCCTCGGGGTCTGGGGACACTGAAGCTTTCTTT. This translates into CASSEASGSGDTEAFF. The rearrangement uses TRBV6-1 and TRBJ1-1; the D is unclear. V lost 0 bases and J lost 3, with 14 bases in between. Germline values: CDR1 MNHNS, CDR2 SASEGT. The CDR3 is made up of 16 amino acids.

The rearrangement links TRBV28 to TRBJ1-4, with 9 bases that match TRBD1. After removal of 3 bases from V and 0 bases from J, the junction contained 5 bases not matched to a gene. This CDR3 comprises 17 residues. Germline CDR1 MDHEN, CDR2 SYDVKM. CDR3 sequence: CASSFPTGGATNEKLFF. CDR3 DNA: TGTGCCAGCAGTTTCCCGACAGGGGGTGCAACTAATGAAAAACTGTTTTTT.

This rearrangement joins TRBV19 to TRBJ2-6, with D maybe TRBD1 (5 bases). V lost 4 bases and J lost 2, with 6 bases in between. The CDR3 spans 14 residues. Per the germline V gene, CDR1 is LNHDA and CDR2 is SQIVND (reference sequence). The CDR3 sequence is CASSSRAGANVLTF. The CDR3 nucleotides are TGTGCCAGTAGTAGCAGGGCTGGGGCCAACGTCCTGACTTTC.

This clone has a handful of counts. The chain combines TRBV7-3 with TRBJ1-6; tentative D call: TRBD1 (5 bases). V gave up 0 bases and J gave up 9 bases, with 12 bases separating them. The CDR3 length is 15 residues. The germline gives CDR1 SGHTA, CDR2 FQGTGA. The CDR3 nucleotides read TGTGCCAGCAGCTTAACGGGGGGTCTAGGTTCACCCCTCCACTTT. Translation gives CASSLTGGLGSPLHF.

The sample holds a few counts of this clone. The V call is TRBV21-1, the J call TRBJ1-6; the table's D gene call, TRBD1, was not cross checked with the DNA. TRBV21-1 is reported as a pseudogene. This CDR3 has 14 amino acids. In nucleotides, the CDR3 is TGTGCCAACGACAGGGAGACATATTGTTCACCCCTCCACTTT. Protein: CANDRETYCSPLHF.

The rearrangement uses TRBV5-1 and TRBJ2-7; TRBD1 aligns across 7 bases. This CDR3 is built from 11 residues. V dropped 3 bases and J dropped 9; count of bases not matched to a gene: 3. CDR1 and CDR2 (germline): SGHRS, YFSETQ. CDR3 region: CASSSDRAQYF. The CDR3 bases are TGCGCCAGCAGCTCTGACAGGGCGCAGTACTTC.

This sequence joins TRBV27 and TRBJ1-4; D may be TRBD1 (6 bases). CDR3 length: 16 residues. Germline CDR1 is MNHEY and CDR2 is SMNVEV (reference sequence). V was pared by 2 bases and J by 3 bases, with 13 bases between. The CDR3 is CASSLPPQGSNEKLFF. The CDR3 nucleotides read TGTGCCAGCAGTTTACCCCCACAGGGTTCTAATGAAAAACTGTTTTTT.

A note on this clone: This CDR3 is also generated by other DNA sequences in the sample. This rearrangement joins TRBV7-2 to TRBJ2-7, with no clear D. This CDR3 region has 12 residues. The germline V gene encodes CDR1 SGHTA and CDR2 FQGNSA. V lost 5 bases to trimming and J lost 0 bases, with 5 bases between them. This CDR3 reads CASSPVSYEQYF. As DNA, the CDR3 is TGTGCCAGCAGCCCCGTCTCCTACGAGCAGTACTTC.